This TCR beta chain was captured by sequencing in a study of PD-1 blockade in classical Hodgkin lymphoma. CDR3 length equals 14 residues. The V gene lost 5 bases and the J gene lost 0 bases, with 8 bases spanning the gap. Germline V gene lookup returns CDR1 MNHEY and CDR2 SMNVEV (reference sequence). The method was immunoSEQ multiplex PCR; TCRdb's version includes in-frame clones alone and lacks a portion of them. The sample lists fewer than 15,000 clones; roughly nine tenths were seen once. This sample's time point: cycle 4 day 1 (C4D1), after more than 5 weeks of nivolumab. Relapses following autologous stem cell transplantation were seen in all patients, with brentuximab vedotin exposure varying. PBMCs were thawed, and CD8+ T cells were then isolated from them by magnetic negative selection. This clone has only one observation.

This clonotype was obtained from a human donor with classical Hodgkin lymphoma. The sample in question was CD8+ T cells from blood, obtained before the fourth cycle of nivolumab. The rearrangement uses TRBV27 and TRBJ2-1, with D perhaps matching TRBD2 (5 bases). This chain's CDR3 is CASSDRDSYNEQFF. The CDR3 DNA is TGTGCCAGCAGTGACCGGGACTCCTACAATGAGCAGTTCTTC.